A selection of T cell receptor beta chains follows, all from one sample in a study of CD4 and CD8 cells across lung adenocarcinoma regions. TCRdb called the PCR reads again in MiXCR, with one record for every CDR3 protein. The data hold some 3,800 distinct CDR3 sequences, with approximately 60% observed a single time. Sequencing was carried out using CD8+ T cells from the margin of a lung tumor. These receptor sequences come from a female donor with lung adenocarcinoma. The CD4 and CD8 labels of this study may be unreliable. The CDR3 runs from the conserved cysteine through the conserved F or W. A D gene is named only where the DNA matches it firmly. Part of the rows lack a size; the others show once, few, many or a class for expanded clones.

clone size	D gene	V gene	J gene	CDR3 DNA	CDR3 protein
once	-	TRBV6-5	TRBJ2-7	TGTGCCAGCAGTTTAGCGACACACTACGAGCAGTACTTC	CASSLATHYEQYF
few	TRBD2	TRBV7-2	TRBJ2-1	TGTGCCAGCAGCTATACTAGCGGGATAAGTTATGAGCAGTTCTTC	CASSYTSGISYEQFF
medium-sized	TRBD2	TRBV6-4	TRBJ2-1	TGTGCCAGCAGCGCGACTAGCGGGAGCTCGGGTGAGCAGTTCTTC	CASSATSGSSGEQFF
-	TRBD1	TRBV30	TRBJ2-5	TGTGCCTGGAGAATGAGACAGGGGACATTCAGGACCCAGTACTTC	CAWRMRQGTFRTQYF
-	TRBD2	TRBV6-1	TRBJ2-1	TGTGCCAGCAGCGAATTCTCCCCTAGCGGGAGCTACAATGAGCAGTTCTTC	CASSEFSPSGSYNEQFF
-	TRBD2	TRBV7-7	TRBJ2-3	TGTGCTAGCAGCTTAGCGGGGACCGCAGATACGCAGTATTTT	CASSLAGTADTQYF
-	-	TRBV6-1	TRBJ2-1	TGTGCCAGCCTTACCGGGACTCCCATCTACAATGAGCAGTTCTTC	CASLTGTPIYNEQFF
-	-	TRBV6-5	TRBJ2-7	TGTGCCAGCAGTTGGGGGGTAGGGGGAAGTGGCCCAGATACGCAGTACTTC	CASSWGVGGSGPDTQYF
-	TRBD2	TRBV6-5	TRBJ2-1	TGTGCCAGCAGTTACCCACCGGGGACTAGCGGCCCTGGGAATGAGCAGTTCTTC	CASSYPPGTSGPGNEQFF
-	-	TRBV6-1	TRBJ2-7	TGTGCCAGCAGTGAATGGAGTGACGAGCAGTACTTC	CASSEWSDEQYF
-	-	TRBV11-3	TRBJ2-1	TGTGCCAGCAGCTATGGTAATGGTGTGCAGTTCTTC	CASSYGNGVQFF
-	-	TRBV7-2	TRBJ2-1	TGTGCCAGCACCATTGGCAATGAGCAGTTCTTC	CASTIGNEQFF
-	TRBD2	TRBV6-1	TRBJ2-5	TGTGCCAGCAGTGAAGGCGGGAGCCAAGAGACCCAGTACTTC	CASSEGGSQETQYF
few	-	TRBV6-1	TRBJ2-1	TGTGCCAGCACCCCCCCGGGGGAGGCCTACAATGAGCAGTTCTTC	CASTPPGEAYNEQFF
-	TRBD1	TRBV12-3/TRBV12-4	TRBJ2-5	TGTGCCAGCAGGGGGCCAGGGGGCCGTGAACAAGAGACGCAGTACTTC	CASRGPGGREQETQYF
-	-	TRBV6-5	TRBJ1-1	TGTGCCAGCAGTTATCAGGGAGGCACTGAAGCTTTCTTT	CASSYQGGTEAFF
-	TRBD1	TRBV7-9	TRBJ1-1	TGTGCCAGCAGCTCCCTTGGGACAGGGGCCACTGAAGCTTTCTTT	CASSSLGTGATEAFF
-	TRBD1	TRBV7-2	TRBJ1-6	TGTGCCAGCAGCTCACCACAGGGGTTCTCCTATAATTCACCCCTCCACTTT	CASSSPQGFSYNSPLHF
once	-	TRBV10-3	TRBJ2-1	TGTGCCATCAGTGAGTCGGATCGGGGCGGTGAGCAGTTCTTC	CAISESDRGGEQFF
-	-	TRBV10-3	TRBJ2-3	TGTGCCGCCTACAGGGCGGACACAGATACGCAGTATTTT	CAAYRADTDTQYF
-	TRBD1	TRBV6-1	TRBJ2-3	TGTGCCAGCAGGGCTGGACAGGGAAGGACAGATACGCAGTATTTT	CASRAGQGRTDTQYF
-	-	TRBV7-2	TRBJ2-1	TGTGCCAGCAGCTTCTCTCGTGCGAGAGAGCAGTTCTTC	CASSFSRAREQFF
-	TRBD2	TRBV7-2	TRBJ2-1	TGTGCCAGCAGCGTAACTAGCGGGGGGGCTAATGAGCAGTTCTTC	CASSVTSGGANEQFF
-	TRBD1	TRBV6-5	TRBJ2-1	TGTGCCAGCAGTTACTCTAGGACAGGGGCGGGCAATGAGCAGTTCTTC	CASSYSRTGAGNEQFF
-	-	TRBV6-1	TRBJ2-1	TGTGCCAGCAGTGAATGGGTTACAAGCTCCTACAATGAGCAGTTCTTC	CASSEWVTSSYNEQFF
-	TRBD2	TRBV6-1	TRBJ2-1	TGTGCCAGCCGGGGACAAAAACCGGGACTAGCGGGAGGGCCCTCAGGATTCCACTACAATGAGCAGTTCTTC	CASRGQKPGLAGGPSGFHYNEQFF
-	-	TRBV10-3	TRBJ2-3	TGTGCGGGGAGTGGGGGCAGTGACAAAGAGACGCAGTATTTC	CAGSGGSDKETQYF
-	TRBD2	TRBV6-1	TRBJ2-1	TGTGCCAGCAGTAAGAGACTAGCGGGGTACAATGAGCAGTTCTTC	CASSKRLAGYNEQFF
-	-	TRBV6-1	TRBJ2-2	TGTGCCAGCAAGGTGACTTATACCAACACCGGGGAGCTGTTTTTT	CASKVTYTNTGELFF
-	TRBD2	TRBV10-2	TRBJ2-5	TGCGCGAGGAGCGGGGGCGTCACTAAAGAGACGCAGTACTTC	CARSGGVTKETQYF
-	-	TRBV12-3/TRBV12-4	TRBJ2-3	TGTGCCAGCAGTTTTACCGGAGCCCCAGATACGCAGTATTTT	CASSFTGAPDTQYF
-	TRBD1	TRBV7-8	TRBJ2-7	TGTGCCAGCAGCTTAGAAGGGGGCAGCTCCTACGAGCAGTACTTC	CASSLEGGSSYEQYF
-	-	TRBV7-2	TRBJ2-5	TGTGCCAGCAGCTTAGCATCGGGCCACGAGACCCAGTACTTC	CASSLASGHETQYF
-	-	TRBV7-8	TRBJ2-5	TGTGCCAGCAGCCGGGGACGGACAAACCAAGAGACCCAGTACTTC	CASSRGRTNQETQYF
few	-	TRBV6-1	TRBJ1-2	TGTGCCAGCAGTCTCGCCAGGGGCAATGGCTACACCTTC	CASSLARGNGYTF
once	-	TRBV10-1	TRBJ2-4	TGCGCGAGGCACGACCATCGAGATCAAAAGATCCAGTACTTC	CARHDHRDQKIQYF
few	-	TRBV7-3	TRBJ2-5	TGTGCCAGCAGCCCCATTCGGCAAGAGACCCAGTACTTC	CASSPIRQETQYF
-	-	TRBV5-1	TRBJ1-2	TGCGCCAGCAGCCCTACAGTCGGGTTCTCCTATGGCTACACCTTC	CASSPTVGFSYGYTF
-	TRBD2	TRBV11-1	TRBJ2-1	TGTGCCAGCAGCAGAGATCCGGGACTAGAAAATGAGCAGTTCTTC	CASSRDPGLENEQFF
-	TRBD1	TRBV6-1	TRBJ2-7	TGTGCCAGCAGTAAACACTGGGACAGGGCGTATTCCTACGAGCAGTACTTC	CASSKHWDRAYSYEQYF
-	-	TRBV7-2	TRBJ2-3	TGTGCCAGCAGCATAGGGTCCCAGACGCAGTATTTT	CASSIGSQTQYF
medium-sized	-	TRBV10-2	TRBJ2-5	TGCGCCAGCCGACTAGCAGGGGAAGAGACCCAGTACTTC	CASRLAGEETQYF
-	-	TRBV6-1	TRBJ2-1	TGTGCCAGCAGGGGGCGTGCGAACGGCGGGGAGCAGTTCTTT	CASRGRANGGEQFF
-	-	TRBV5-1	TRBJ2-1	TGCGCCAGCAGCTTAAAATTTGAGCAGTTCTTC	CASSLKFEQFF
large	-	TRBV11-2	TRBJ2-2	TGTGCCGCACGGGCAGGGAACACCGGGGAGCTGTTTTTT	CAARAGNTGELFF